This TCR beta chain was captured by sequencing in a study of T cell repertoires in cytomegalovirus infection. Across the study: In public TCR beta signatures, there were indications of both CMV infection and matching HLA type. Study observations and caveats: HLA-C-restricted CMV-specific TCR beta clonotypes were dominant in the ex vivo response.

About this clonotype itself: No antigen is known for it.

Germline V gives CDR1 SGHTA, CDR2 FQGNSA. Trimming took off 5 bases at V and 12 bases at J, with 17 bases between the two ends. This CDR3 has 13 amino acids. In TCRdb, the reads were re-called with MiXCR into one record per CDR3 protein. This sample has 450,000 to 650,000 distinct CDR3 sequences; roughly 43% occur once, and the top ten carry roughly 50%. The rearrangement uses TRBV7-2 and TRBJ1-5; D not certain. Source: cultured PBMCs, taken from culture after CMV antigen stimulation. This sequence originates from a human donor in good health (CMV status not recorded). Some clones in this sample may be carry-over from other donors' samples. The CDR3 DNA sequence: TGTGCCAGCAGCCACCCTCCCCCGGCCCTCCAGCATTTT. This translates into CASSHPPPALQHF.